The present T cell receptor beta chain was sequenced within a study of regulatory T cells in long-lasting Graves disease. CDR3 regions were amplified by Arm-PCR using iRepertoire HTBI primers to build TCR beta libraries. In the authors' methods: Samples collectively showed fewer than 80 TRBV and roughly 15 TRBJ segments. TCRdb processed the multiplex PCR reads anew with MiXCR; each CDR3 protein has one entry. The V and J calls were determined by TCRdb, not by the authors. The data show approximately 400,000 distinct CDR3 sequences, approximately 12% seen once. V was clipped by 3 bases and J by 4 bases, with 16 bases between them. The length of the CDR3 is 15 residues. The germline V gene has CDR1 GTSNPN and CDR2 SVGIG (reference sequence). Only a few counts were recorded for this clonotype. The time point: newly diagnosed GD, antithyroid drugs for less than 3 months. RNA from PBMCs was the source of the TCR library.

The sample was also linked to a second study, of T cells in Graves' hyperthyroidism and ophthalmopathy.

The TCR originated in a woman aged 18-29 years with Graves disease. The specimen comprised peripheral blood mononuclear cells (PBMCs), sampled at new diagnosis, from a patient treated with antithyroid drugs. The chain employs TRBV30 and TRBJ1-3, with D perhaps matching TRBD1 (5 bases). Here the CDR3 reads CAWRGGTVGGNTIYF. In DNA, the CDR3 is TGTGCCTGGAGGGGAGGGACCGTCGGGGGAAACACCATATATTTT.